This paragraph covers one T cell receptor beta chain sequence. Profiling relied on immunoSEQ multiplex PCR, and the TCRdb table lists in-frame clones only, not all of them. The data hold around 72,000 clones, with 91% observed a single time. These data originate in a study of technical replicates of blood from a few donors. Germline values: CDR1 MDHEN, CDR2 SYDVKM. The CDR3 has 14 residues. Trimming removed 7 bases from V and 5 bases from J; junction bases left unmatched: 10. The rearrangement uses TRBV28 and TRBJ1-1, with 7 positions matching TRBD1. The receptor comes from a human donor in good health. Some clones in this sample may be carry-over from other donors' samples. The material sequenced was T cells isolated from PBMCs. Written as DNA, the CDR3 is TGTGCCAGCACCCCAGGGGGTGAGTGGACTGAAGCTTTCTTT. Its protein product is CASTPGGEWTEAFF.